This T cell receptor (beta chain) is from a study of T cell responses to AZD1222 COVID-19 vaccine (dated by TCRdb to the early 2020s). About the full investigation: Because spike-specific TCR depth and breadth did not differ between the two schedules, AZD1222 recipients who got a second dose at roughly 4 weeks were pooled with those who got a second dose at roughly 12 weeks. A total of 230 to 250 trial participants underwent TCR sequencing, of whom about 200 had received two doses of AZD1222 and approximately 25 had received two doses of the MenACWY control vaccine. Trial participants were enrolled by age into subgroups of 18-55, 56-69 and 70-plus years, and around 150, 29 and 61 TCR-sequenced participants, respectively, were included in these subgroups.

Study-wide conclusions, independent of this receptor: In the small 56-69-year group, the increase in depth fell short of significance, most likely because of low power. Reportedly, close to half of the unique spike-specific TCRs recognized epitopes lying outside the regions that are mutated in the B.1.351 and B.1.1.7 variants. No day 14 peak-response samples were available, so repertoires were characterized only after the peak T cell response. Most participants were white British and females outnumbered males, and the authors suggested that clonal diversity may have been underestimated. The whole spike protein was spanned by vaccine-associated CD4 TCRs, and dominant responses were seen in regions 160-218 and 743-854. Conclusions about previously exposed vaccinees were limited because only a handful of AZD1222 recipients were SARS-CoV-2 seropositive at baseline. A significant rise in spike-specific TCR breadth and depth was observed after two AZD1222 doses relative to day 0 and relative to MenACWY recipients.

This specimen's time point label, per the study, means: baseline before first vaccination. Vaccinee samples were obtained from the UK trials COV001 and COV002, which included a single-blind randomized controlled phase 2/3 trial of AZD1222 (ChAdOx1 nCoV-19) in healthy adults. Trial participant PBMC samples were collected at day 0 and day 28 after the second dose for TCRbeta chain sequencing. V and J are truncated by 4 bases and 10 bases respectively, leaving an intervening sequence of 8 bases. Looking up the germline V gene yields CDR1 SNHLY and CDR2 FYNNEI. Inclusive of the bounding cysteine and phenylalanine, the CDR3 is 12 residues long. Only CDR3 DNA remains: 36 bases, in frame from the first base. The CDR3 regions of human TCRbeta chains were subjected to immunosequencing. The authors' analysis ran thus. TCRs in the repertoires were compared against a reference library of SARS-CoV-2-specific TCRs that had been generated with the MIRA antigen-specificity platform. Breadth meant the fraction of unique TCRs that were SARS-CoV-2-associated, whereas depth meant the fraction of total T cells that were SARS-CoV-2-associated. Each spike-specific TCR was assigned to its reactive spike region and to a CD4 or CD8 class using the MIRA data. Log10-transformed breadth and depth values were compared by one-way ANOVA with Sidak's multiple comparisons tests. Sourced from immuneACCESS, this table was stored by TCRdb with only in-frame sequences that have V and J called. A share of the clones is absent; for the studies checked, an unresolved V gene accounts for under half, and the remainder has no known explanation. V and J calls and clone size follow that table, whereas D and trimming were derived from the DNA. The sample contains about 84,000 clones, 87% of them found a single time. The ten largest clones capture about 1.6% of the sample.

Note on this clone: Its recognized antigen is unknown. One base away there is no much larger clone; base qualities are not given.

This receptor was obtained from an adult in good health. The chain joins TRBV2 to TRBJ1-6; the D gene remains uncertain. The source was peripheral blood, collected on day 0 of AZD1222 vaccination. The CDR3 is CASSAPSSPLHF. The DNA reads TGTGCCAGCAGTGCCCCTTCCTCACCCCTCCACTTT.